Presented here are 14 T cell receptor beta chains from one specimen sequenced in a study of high-grade serous ovarian cancer treatment subgroups. Tumor tissue was taken before any definitive surgery or chemotherapy was given. Assay used: immunoSEQ multiplex PCR; TCRdb lists only in-frame clones, some missing. The sample lists about 10,000 clones, 55% to 70% occurring once. The specimen sequenced was tumor tissue. The receptor source for this set is a human donor with high-grade serous ovarian cancer.

This clone was seen a few times. The chain employs TRBV30 and TRBJ1-5, with D perhaps matching TRBD1 (5 bases). Germline V gene data show CDR1 as GTSNPN and CDR2 as SVGIG (reference sequence). The CDR3 runs 15 residues. The germline V and J ends were trimmed by 2 bases and 6 bases, with 17 bases remaining between them. In nucleotides, the CDR3 is TGTGCCTGGAGTTCCGGGACCCTGGCAGGTCAGCCCCAGCATTTT. It encodes CAWSSGTLAGQPQHF.

J is TRBJ2-5 and V is TRBV30; D possibly matches TRBD1 or TRBD2 (5 bases each). The DNA end favors TRBJ2-7, so the J call may be wrong. The CDR3 is 12 residues long. Looked up from germline, CDR1 is GTSNPN and CDR2 is SVGIG (reference sequence). CDR3 nucleotide sequence: TGTGCTTCAGAGGGGAGCTCCTACGAGCAGTACTTC. Its protein product is CASEGSSYEQYF.

The V call is TRBV7-9, the J call TRBJ2-3; D possibly corresponds to TRBD2 (6 bases). Germline assignment: CDR1 SEHNR and CDR2 FQNEAQ (reference sequence). CDR3 length: 16 amino acids. V gave up 7 bases and J gave up 2 bases, with 19 bases separating them. This chain's CDR3 is CASIPLRGPNTDTQYF. CDR3 sequence (DNA): TGTGCCAGCATCCCACTGCGGGGCCCTAACACAGATACGCAGTATTTT.

This clone was found a few times. V and J are TRBV18 and TRBJ2-7; no clear D. Germline lookup yields CDR1 KGHSH and CDR2 LQKENI. Trimming removed 1 base from V and 3 bases from J, with 16 bases in between. The CDR3 is 16 residues long. The CDR3 spells CASSPQFVMPLYEQYF. CDR3 bases: TGTGCCAGCTCACCACAGTTTGTTATGCCCCTCTACGAGCAGTACTTC.

This clone was counted a few times. The chain joins TRBV6-5 to TRBJ2-6; no clear D. Between the trimmed V and J ends, which lost 0 bases and 3 bases, there was a span of 0 bases. This CDR3 region has 13 residues. From germline, CDR1 is MNHEY and CDR2 SVGAGI. CDR3 in DNA: TGTGCCAGCAGTTACTCTGGGGCCAACGTCCTGACTTTC. Its protein product is CASSYSGANVLTF.

The rearrangement joins TRBV4-3 to TRBJ2-4; D ambiguous. Looked up from germline, CDR1 is LGHNA and CDR2 is YSLEER. CDR3 length: 13 residues. V gave up 3 bases and J gave up 11 bases, with 14 bases separating them. The CDR3 loop reads CASSQSATTLQYF. The CDR3 region has the DNA TGCGCCAGCAGCCAGTCCGCAACTACTCTTCAGTACTTC.

In DNA, the CDR3 is TGTGCCAGCAGCCAAAAAGGGGCGGGAGGGGGGGAGCAGTACTTC. This gives the protein CASSQKGAGGGEQYF. J is TRBJ2-7 and V is TRBV4-2; 9 bases are a match to TRBD2. The CDR3 has 15 residues. Germline lookup yields CDR1 LGHNA and CDR2 YNFKEQ. J gave up 7 bases and V 2 bases, and 9 bases lay outside the gene matches.

The chain employs TRBV7-3 and TRBJ2-7; 10 nucleotides agree with TRBD2. This CDR3 is built from 16 residues. The germline CDR1 and CDR2 sequences are SGHTA and FQGTGA. V shed 5 bases, J shed 1 base, and the junction held 8 bases outside the gene matches. The DNA of the CDR3 is TGTGCCAGCAGCCAAGGACTAGCGGAGAGGTCCTACGAGCAGTACTTC. Residues: CASSQGLAERSYEQYF.

The gene calls are TRBV27 and TRBJ1-2; TRBD1 matches at 11 bases. Trimming at V came to 5 bases and at J to 14 bases, leaving 10 bases not matched to a gene. Germline-derived CDR1 and CDR2 are MNHEY and SMNVEV (reference sequence). This CDR3 contains 13 residues. CDR3 nucleotide sequence: TGTGCCAGCAGTCATTCCCGGGACAGGGGGTGTACCTTC. Residues: CASSHSRDRGCTF.

This clone was seen a single time. V is TRBV10-3 and J is TRBJ2-6; 8 nucleotides line up with TRBD1. This CDR3 has 14 amino acids. Trimming at V came to 10 bases and at J to 11 bases, leaving 13 bases not matched to a gene. Germline V gene lookup returns CDR1 ENHRY and CDR2 SYGVKD. The CDR3 here is CATLPGQVVHVLTF. The CDR3 DNA reads TGTGCCACTCTACCGGGACAGGTCGTCCACGTCCTGACTTTC.

The V and J genes are TRBV7-9 and TRBJ1-1; D is perhaps TRBD1 (6 bases). V was shortened by 3 bases and J by 11 bases, with 31 bases between the two germline ends. The CDR3 has 18 amino acids. The germline gives CDR1 SEHNR, CDR2 FQNEAQ (reference sequence). Written as DNA, the CDR3 is TGTGCCAGCAGCTTCTCTCGCGGAACCGGGACACCGGGGCGGTGGGCTTTCTTT. It translates to CASSFSRGTGTPGRWAFF.

To note about this clone: A far larger clone differs by one base, so this is likely a read error. The chain joins TRBV7-4 to TRBJ2-6; 7 bases are a match to TRBD1. J was trimmed by 8 bases and V by 3 bases; bases with no gene match: 7. This CDR3 has 15 residues. Germline CDR1 SGHVT, CDR2 SQSDAQ. This CDR3 is CASSLSRGLSNVLTF. The CDR3 DNA reads as TGTGCCAGCAGCTTGAGCAGGGGGTTGTCCAACGTCCTGACTTTC.

This clone showed up just once. The chain links TRBV6-6 to TRBJ2-1, with D unresolved. Trimming removed 0 bases from V and 8 bases from J, with 8 bases in between. Germline CDR1 and CDR2: MNHNY and SVGAGI (reference sequence). The CDR3 has 13 residues. The CDR3 DNA is TGTGCCAGCAGTTACTCGATCTGGTATGAGCAGTTCTTC. This encodes CASSYSIWYEQFF.

This clone was observed a few times. The CDR3 here is CASSLVHNEKLFF. CDR3 nucleotides: TGTGCCAGCAGCTTAGTCCATAATGAAAAACTGTTTTTT. The chain is built from TRBV7-8 and TRBJ1-4; D is uncertain. The V end lost 1 base, the J end lost 4 bases, and 4 bases lay between the germline ends. In germline, CDR1 is SGHVS, CDR2 FQNEAQ. The CDR3 spans 13 residues.